The TCR beta chain under discussion was sequenced for a study of T cell responses to AZD1222 COVID-19 vaccine. Libraries were prepared by immunoSEQ multiplex PCR; TCRdb keeps only in-frame clonotypes and omits some of them. Counted here are about 200,000 clones, roughly nine tenths occurring once; the ten biggest clones make up less than 4%. Study-wide findings and caveats: No repertoire was sampled before or during the peak T cell response, only after it.

The CDR3 is made up of 15 amino acids. Trimming took 5 bases from V and 1 from J; bases not matched to a gene: 3. CDR1 and CDR2 from the germline V gene are SGHVS and FNYEAQ. As for this clone: The antigen remains unidentified.

Specimen: peripheral blood, collected 28 days after the second dose of the MenACWY control vaccine. This rearrangement joins TRBV7-6 to TRBJ2-2; 8 bases line up with TRBD2. The sequence was obtained from an adult who received the MenACWY meningococcal vaccine as a control. CDR3 sequence reads: CASSDGRGNTGELFF. The CDR3 coding sequence is TGTGCCAGCAGCGACGGGAGGGGGAACACCGGGGAGCTGTTTTTT.